This TCR beta chain was recorded in a study of blood T cell repertoires in COVID-19. Overall study: Acute and convalescent COVID-19 specimens originated in the United States, Italy and Spain.

Germline V gene data show CDR1 as SGHNT and CDR2 as YENEEA. The CDR3 covers 13 residues. The ends were cut back, 5 bases at V and 6 bases at J, with 10 bases in the middle. The repertoire was sequenced with immunoSEQ multiplex PCR; TCRdb's copy has only in-frame clones and lacks some. The table has roughly 150,000 clones, 80% to 90% seen once. The sample taken for sequencing was PBMCs or T cells enriched from blood (not recorded which). The V call is TRBV11-3, the J call TRBJ1-4; D remains unclear. This sequence was found in a man aged 45-65 years who had recovered from COVID-19. In nucleotides, the CDR3 is TGTGCCAGCAGCCCCCGGGTGGATGAAAAACTGTTTTTT. Protein product: CASSPRVDEKLFF.